This entry lists 19 T cell receptor beta chains sequenced from one sample in a study of T cells expressing NK-cell markers. From the 5' RACE reads, TCRdb lists one entry per CDR3 protein and no DNA. The listing contains roughly 390,000 distinct CDR3 sequences. The sequencing input was blood T cells: a sorted CD56 or NKG2C T cell subset, CD4+ or CD8+ T cells, or bulk PBMC T cells (not recorded which). These TCRs come from a man aged 18 to 69 in good health.

This sequence joins TRBV12-3 or TRBV12-4 and TRBJ2-2; without DNA, the TCRdb call of TRBD2 cannot be checked. This CDR3 spans 17 amino acids. CDR3 sequence reads: CASSYPKEGPNTGELFF.

The chain links TRBV14 to TRBJ2-3; lacking DNA, the TRBD1 call made by TCRdb goes unchecked. This CDR3 has 18 amino acids. The V gene's germline CDR1 is SGHDN and CDR2 FVKESK. The CDR3 region is CASSLIRGTGMQTDTQYF.

The J gene is TRBJ1-2, the V gene TRBV3-1; TCRdb outputs TRBD1, but without DNA this stays unchecked. Looked up from germline, CDR1 is LGHDT and CDR2 is YNNKEL (reference sequence). The CDR3 extends over 18 amino acids. CDR3 protein: CASSQALGTGASNYGYTF.

The chain links TRBV18 to TRBJ1-3; TCRdb indicates TRBD1, and absent DNA this call remains unverified. This CDR3 is built from 14 residues. Germline assignment: CDR1 KGHSH and CDR2 LQKENI. Here the CDR3 reads CASSRTTEGNTIYF.

V usage is TRBV5-7 and J usage is TRBJ2-5. TRBV5-7 is designated an ORF whose function remains uncertain. The CDR3 runs 15 residues. CDR3 region: CASSLGPWGQETQYF.

This sequence joins TRBV4-1 and TRBJ2-2. Germline lookup yields CDR1 MGHRA and CDR2 YSYEKL. This CDR3 has 16 amino acids. The chain's CDR3 is CASSQDTGVNTGELFF.

The chain employs TRBV5-1 and TRBJ1-1. The CDR3 is made up of 15 amino acids. Germline loops: CDR1 SGHRS, CDR2 YFSETQ. The CDR3: CASSSTLRANTEAFF.

The chain recombines TRBV6-6 with TRBJ2-5; as DNA is missing, the TRBD2 call by TCRdb cannot be tested. The germline gives CDR1 MNHNY, CDR2 SVGAGI (reference sequence). The CDR3 spans 13 residues. This chain's CDR3 is CASAVGGVWAQYF.

V gene TRBV6-1 combines with J gene TRBJ1-1. The CDR3 is made up of 13 amino acids. CDR1 and CDR2 (germline): MNHNS, SASEGT. CDR3 protein: CASMRENTAEAFF.

The chain is built from TRBV5-1 and TRBJ2-3; the TRBD1 assignment by TCRdb is unverifiable without DNA. This CDR3 contains 13 residues. Per germline, CDR1 SGHRS and CDR2 YFSETQ. The CDR3 reads CASSSPQGLTQYF. Full variable domain (rest looked up from reference TRBV5-1 and TRBJ2-3): KAGVTQTPRYLIKTRGQQVTLSCSPISGHRSVSWYQQTPGQGLQFLFEYFSETQRNKGNFPGRFSGRQFSNSRSEMNVSTLELGDSALYLCASSSPQGLTQYFGPGTRLTVL.

The V call is TRBV5-6, the J call TRBJ2-3; the TCRdb call, TRBD1, lacks DNA for checking. The germline CDR1 and CDR2 sequences are SGHDT and YYEEEE. This CDR3 is built from 16 residues. CDR3 residues: CASSLMPGQSTDTQYF.

V gene TRBV20-1 combines with J gene TRBJ1-2. The CDR3 length is 14 residues. Germline V gene lookup returns CDR1 DFQATT and CDR2 SNEGSKA (reference sequence). Here the CDR3 reads CSATDLTANYGYTF.

V and J are TRBV12-3 or TRBV12-4 and TRBJ2-3; TCRdb's D call of TRBD1 is untestable without DNA. The CDR3 loop spans 15 amino acids. CDR3 loop: CASSSRTGPIDTQYF.

The chain recombines TRBV2 with TRBJ2-7; TCRdb outputs TRBD2, but without DNA this stays unchecked. This CDR3 has 15 residues. Germline-derived CDR1 and CDR2 are SNHLY and FYNNEI. The CDR3: CASKVEIGLTYEQYF.

This CDR3 reads CASSVGTGTGSYGYTF. The J gene is TRBJ1-2, the V gene TRBV5-1; TCRdb calls TRBD1, which cannot be checked without DNA. The CDR3 is 16 residues long. Germline V gives CDR1 SGHRS, CDR2 YFSETQ.

The CDR3 is CASRRDRGYDYNEQFF. The gene calls are TRBV12-3 or TRBV12-4 and TRBJ2-1; TCRdb proposes TRBD1, but this gene call is untestable without DNA. This CDR3 is 16 amino acids long.

The rearrangement uses TRBV6-5 and TRBJ2-7. CDR1 MNHEY and CDR2 SVGAGI come from the germline V gene. CDR3 length: 14 residues. The CDR3 region is CASSYMKGPHEQYF.

V is TRBV6-1 and J is TRBJ2-2. CDR3 size: 11 residues. From germline, CDR1 is MNHNS and CDR2 SASEGT. The CDR3 here is CASTDSWELFF.

This CDR3 reads CASSLAGGGTIYEQYF. The V gene is TRBV7-2, the J gene TRBJ2-7; TCRdb indicates TRBD2, and absent DNA this call remains unverified. CDR1 and CDR2 (germline): SGHTA, FQGNSA. The CDR3 consists of 16 residues.